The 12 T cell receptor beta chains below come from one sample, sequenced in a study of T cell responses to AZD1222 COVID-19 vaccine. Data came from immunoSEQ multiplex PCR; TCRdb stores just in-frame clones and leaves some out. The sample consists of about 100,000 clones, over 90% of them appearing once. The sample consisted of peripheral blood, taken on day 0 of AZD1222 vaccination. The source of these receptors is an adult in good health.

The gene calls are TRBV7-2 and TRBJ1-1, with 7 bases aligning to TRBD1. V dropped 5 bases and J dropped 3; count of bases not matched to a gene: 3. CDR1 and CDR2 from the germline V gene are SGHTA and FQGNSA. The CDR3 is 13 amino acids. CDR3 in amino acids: CASSIQGDTEAFF. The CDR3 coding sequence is TGTGCCAGCAGCATCCAGGGGGACACTGAAGCTTTCTTT. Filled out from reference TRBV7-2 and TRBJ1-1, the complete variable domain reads GAGVSQSPSNKVTEKGKDVELRCDPISGHTALYWYRQSLGQGLEFLIYFQGNSAPDKSGLPSDRFSAERTGGSVSTLTIQRTQQEDSAVYLCASSIQGDTEAFFGQGTRLTVV.

The CDR3 nucleotides read TGTGCCAGCAGCCAAGATCGTCAGCGCGCGCAGTTCTTC. Amino acid sequence: CASSQDRQRAQFF. The chain uses TRBV3-1 (or the pseudogene TRBV3-2) and TRBJ2-1; D is unresolved. The CDR3 extends over 13 amino acids. CDR1 and CDR2 (germline): LGHDT, YNNKEL (reference sequence). The V and J ends lost 0 bases and 12 bases respectively, with 12 bases between them.

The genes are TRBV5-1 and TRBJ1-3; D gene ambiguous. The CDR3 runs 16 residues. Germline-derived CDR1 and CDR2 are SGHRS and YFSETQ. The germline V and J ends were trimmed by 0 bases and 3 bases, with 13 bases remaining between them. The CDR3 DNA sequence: TGCGCCAGCAGCTTGGAGGGAGGCTTCGGTGGAAACACCATATATTTT. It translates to CASSLEGGFGGNTIYF.

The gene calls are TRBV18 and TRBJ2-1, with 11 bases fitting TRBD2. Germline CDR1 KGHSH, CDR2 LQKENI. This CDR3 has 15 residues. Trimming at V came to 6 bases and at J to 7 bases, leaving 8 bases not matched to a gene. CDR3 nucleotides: TGTGCCAGCTCCCCCGGGACTAGCGGTATGAATGAGCAGTTCTTC. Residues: CASSPGTSGMNEQFF.

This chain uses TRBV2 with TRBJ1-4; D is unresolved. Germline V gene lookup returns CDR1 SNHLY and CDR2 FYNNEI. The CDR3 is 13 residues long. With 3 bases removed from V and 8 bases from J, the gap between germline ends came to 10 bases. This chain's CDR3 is CASSDRPMEKLFF. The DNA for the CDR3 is TGTGCCAGCAGTGACAGGCCCATGGAAAAACTGTTTTTT.

CDR3 DNA: TGTGCCAGCAATGATGGAGGGACTAGCGGGAGCGATGAGCAGTTCTTC. Amino acids: CASNDGGTSGSDEQFF. This chain links TRBV6-1 with TRBJ2-1; 14 nucleotides agree with TRBD2. V lost 7 bases to trimming and J lost 8 bases; unmatched junction nucleotides: 10. Germline-derived CDR1 and CDR2 are MNHNS and SASEGT. This CDR3 has 16 residues.

CDR3 amino acids: CASSQVGGEKLFF. The CDR3 DNA follows: TGTGCCAGCAGCCAAGTTGGCGGGGAAAAACTGTTTTTT. The chain joins TRBV14 to TRBJ1-4; D gene ambiguous. Trimming cost V 1 base and J 8 bases, with 8 bases left between them. CDR1 SGHDN and CDR2 FVKESK come from the germline V gene. The CDR3 is 13 residues long.

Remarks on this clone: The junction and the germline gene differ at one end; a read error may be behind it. In DNA form, the CDR3 reads TGTGCCAGTACACAGGGGGCTAAGGAAAAACTGTTTTTT. This gives the protein CASTQGAKEKLFF. V is TRBV19 and J is TRBJ1-4, with 9 bases lining up with TRBD1. This CDR3 spans 13 amino acids. Per the germline V gene, CDR1 is LNHDA and CDR2 is SQIVND (reference sequence).

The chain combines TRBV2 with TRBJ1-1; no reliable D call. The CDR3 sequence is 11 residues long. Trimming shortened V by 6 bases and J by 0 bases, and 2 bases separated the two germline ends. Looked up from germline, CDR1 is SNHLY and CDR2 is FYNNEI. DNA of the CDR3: TGTGCCAGCAGGTTGAACACTGAAGCTTTCTTT. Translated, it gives CASRLNTEAFF.

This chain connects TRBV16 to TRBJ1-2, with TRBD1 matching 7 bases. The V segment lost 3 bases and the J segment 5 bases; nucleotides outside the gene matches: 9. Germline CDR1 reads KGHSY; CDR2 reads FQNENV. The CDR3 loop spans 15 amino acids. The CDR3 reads CASSHPTRQGYGYTF. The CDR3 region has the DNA TGTGCCAGCAGCCACCCGACCCGACAGGGATATGGCTACACCTTC.

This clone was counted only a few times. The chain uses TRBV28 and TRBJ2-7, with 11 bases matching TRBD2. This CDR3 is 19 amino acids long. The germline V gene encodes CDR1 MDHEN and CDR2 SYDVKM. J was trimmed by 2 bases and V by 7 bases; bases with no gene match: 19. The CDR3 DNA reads TGTGCCAGCACCCCGGGGGCGGGCGTAGCGGGAGGGAGACCCTACGAGCAGTACTTC. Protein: CASTPGAGVAGGRPYEQYF. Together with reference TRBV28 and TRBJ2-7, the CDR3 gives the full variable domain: DVKVTQSSRYLVKRTGEKVFLECVQDMDHENMFWYRQDPGLGLRLIYFSYDVKMKEKGDIPEGYSVSREKKERFSLILESASTNQTSMYLCASTPGAGVAGGRPYEQYFGPGTRLTVT.

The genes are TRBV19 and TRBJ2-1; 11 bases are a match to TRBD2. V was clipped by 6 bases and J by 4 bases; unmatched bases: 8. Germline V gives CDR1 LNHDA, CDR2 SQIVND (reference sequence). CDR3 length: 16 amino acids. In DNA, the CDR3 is TGTGCCAGTAGAGTATCGACTAGCGGGGCTTACAATGAGCAGTTCTTC. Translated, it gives CASRVSTSGAYNEQFF.